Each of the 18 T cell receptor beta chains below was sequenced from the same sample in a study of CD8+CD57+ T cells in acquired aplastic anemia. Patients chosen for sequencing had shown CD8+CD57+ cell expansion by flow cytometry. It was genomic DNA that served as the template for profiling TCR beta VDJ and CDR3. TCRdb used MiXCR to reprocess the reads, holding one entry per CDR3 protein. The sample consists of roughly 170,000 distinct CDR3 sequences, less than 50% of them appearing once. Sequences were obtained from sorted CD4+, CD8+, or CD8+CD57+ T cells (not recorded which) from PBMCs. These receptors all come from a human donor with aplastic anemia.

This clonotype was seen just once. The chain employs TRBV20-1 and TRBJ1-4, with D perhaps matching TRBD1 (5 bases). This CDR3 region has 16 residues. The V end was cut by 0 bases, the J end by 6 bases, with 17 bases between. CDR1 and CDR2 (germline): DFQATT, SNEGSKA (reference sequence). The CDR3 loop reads CSARDPPGTKYEKLFF. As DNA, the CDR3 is TGCAGTGCTAGAGACCCCCCCGGGACTAAGTATGAAAAACTGTTTTTT.

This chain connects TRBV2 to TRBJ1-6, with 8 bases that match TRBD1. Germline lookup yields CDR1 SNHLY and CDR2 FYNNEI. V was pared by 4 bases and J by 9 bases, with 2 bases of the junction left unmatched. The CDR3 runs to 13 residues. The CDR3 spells CASSGQGSSPLHF. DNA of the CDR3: TGTGCCAGCAGTGGACAGGGGAGTTCACCCCTCCACTTT.

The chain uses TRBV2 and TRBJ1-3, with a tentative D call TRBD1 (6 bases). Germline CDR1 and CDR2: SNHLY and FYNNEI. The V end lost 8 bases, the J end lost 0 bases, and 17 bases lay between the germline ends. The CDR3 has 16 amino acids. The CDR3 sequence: CASAGRGRFSGNTIYF. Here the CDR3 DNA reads TGTGCCAGCGCCGGACGGGGGCGGTTCTCTGGAAACACCATATATTTT.

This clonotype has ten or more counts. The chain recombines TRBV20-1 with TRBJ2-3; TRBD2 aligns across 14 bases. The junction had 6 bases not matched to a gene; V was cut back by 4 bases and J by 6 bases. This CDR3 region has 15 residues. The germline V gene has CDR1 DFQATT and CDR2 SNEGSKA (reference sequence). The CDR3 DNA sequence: TGCAGTGCTACCGGGACTAGCGGGGGTGGCGATACGCAGTATTTT. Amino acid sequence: CSATGTSGGGDTQYF.

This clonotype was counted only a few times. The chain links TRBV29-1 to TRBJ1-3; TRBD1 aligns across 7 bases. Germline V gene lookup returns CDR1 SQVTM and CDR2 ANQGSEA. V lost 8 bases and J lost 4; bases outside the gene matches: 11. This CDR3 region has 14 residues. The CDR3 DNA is TGCAGCACAAACGGACAGGTGGGAGGAAACACCATATATTTT. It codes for CSTNGQVGGNTIYF.

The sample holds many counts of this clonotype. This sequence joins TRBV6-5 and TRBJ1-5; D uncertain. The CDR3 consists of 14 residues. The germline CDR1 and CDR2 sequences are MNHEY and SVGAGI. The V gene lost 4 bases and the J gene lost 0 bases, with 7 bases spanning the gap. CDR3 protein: CASSSDGSNQPQHF. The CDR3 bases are TGTGCCAGCAGTTCGGACGGTAGCAATCAGCCCCAGCATTTT.

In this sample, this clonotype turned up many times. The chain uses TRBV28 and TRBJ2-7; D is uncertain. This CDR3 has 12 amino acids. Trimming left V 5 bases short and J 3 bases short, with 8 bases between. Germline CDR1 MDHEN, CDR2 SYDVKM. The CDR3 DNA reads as TGTGCCAGCAGTAACAGCATCTACGAGCAGTACTTC. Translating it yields CASSNSIYEQYF.

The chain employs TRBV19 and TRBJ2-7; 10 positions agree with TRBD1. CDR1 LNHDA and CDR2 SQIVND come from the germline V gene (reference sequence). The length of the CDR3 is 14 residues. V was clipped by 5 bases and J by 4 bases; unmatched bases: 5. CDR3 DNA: TGTGCCAGTAGTCTCCGACAGGGGGCTTACGAGCAGTACTTC. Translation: CASSLRQGAYEQYF.

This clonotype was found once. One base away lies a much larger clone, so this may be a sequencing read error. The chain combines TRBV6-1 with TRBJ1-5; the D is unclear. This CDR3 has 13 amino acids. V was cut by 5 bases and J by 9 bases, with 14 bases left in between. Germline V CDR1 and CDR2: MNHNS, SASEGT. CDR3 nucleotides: TGTGCCAGCAGTCCCGAGAGGGAGGCGCCCCAGCATTTT. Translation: CASSPEREAPQHF.

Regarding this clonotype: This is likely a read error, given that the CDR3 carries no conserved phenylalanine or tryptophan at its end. The CDR3 sequence: CASSERGTGGNYGYTL. CDR3 in DNA: TGTGCCAGCAGTGAGAGGGGGACAGGGGGAAACTATGGCTACACCCTC. The J gene is TRBJ1-2, the V gene TRBV2, with TRBD1 identical over 11 bases. CDR1 SNHLY and CDR2 FYNNEI come from the germline V gene. V lost 3 bases, J lost 2 bases, and 5 bases stayed unmatched. The CDR3 covers 16 residues.

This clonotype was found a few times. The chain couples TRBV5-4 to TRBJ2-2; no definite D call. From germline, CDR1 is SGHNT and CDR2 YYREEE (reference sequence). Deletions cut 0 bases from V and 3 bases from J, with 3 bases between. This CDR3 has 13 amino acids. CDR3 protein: CASSLGDTGELFF. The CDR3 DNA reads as TGTGCCAGCAGCTTGGGGGACACCGGGGAGCTGTTTTTT.

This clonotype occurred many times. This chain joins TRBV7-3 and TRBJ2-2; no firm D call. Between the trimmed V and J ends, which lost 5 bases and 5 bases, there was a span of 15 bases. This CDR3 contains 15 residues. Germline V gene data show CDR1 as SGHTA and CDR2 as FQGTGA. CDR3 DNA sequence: TGTGCCAGCAGCACCGGAAGGGCCGGGACCGGGGAGCTGTTTTTT. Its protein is CASSTGRAGTGELFF.

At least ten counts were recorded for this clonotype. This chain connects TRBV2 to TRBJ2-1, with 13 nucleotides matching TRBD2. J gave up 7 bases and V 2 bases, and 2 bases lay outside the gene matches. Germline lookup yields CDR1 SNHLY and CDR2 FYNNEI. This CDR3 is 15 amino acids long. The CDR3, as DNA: TGTGCCAGCAGTGAAAAGGGACTAGCGGGGAATGAGCAGTTCTTC. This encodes CASSEKGLAGNEQFF. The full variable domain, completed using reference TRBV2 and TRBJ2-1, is EPEVTQTPSHQVTQMGQEVILRCVPISNHLYFYWYRQILGQKVEFLVSFYNNEISEKSEIFDDQFSVERPDGSNFTLKIRSTKLEDSAMYFCASSEKGLAGNEQFFGPGTRLTVL.

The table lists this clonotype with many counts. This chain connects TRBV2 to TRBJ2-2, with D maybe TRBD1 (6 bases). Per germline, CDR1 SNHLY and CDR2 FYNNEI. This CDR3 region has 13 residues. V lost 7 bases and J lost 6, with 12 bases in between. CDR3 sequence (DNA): TGTGCCAGCAAGAACACAGGGTCCGGGGAGCTGTTTTTT. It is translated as CASKNTGSGELFF.

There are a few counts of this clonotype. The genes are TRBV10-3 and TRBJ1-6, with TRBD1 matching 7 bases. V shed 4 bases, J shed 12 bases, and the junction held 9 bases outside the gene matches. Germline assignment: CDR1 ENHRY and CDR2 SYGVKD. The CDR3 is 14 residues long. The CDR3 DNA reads TGTGCCATCAGTGTTGGGACAGTATTAGAACCCCTCCACTTT. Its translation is CAISVGTVLEPLHF.

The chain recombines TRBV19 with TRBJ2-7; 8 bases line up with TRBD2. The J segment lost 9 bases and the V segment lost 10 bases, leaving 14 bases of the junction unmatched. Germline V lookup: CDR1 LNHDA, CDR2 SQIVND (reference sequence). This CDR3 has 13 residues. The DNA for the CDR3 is TGTGCCACCAGGGGTGCGGGGGGCGCGTGGCAGTACTTC. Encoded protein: CATRGAGGAWQYF.

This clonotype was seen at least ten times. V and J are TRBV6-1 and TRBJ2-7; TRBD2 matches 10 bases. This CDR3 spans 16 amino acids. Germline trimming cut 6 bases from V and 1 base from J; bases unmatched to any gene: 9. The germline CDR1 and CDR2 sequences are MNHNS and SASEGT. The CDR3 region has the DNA TGTGCCAGCAGAACTTCTAGCGGGGGCCGATCCTACGAGCAGTACTTC. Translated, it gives CASRTSSGGRSYEQYF.

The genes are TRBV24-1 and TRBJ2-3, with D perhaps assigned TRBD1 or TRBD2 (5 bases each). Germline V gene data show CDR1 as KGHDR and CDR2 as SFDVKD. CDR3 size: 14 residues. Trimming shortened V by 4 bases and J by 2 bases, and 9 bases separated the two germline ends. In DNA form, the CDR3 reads TGTGCCACCAGTGAAACCGGGGCCACAGATACGCAGTATTTT. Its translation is CATSETGATDTQYF.